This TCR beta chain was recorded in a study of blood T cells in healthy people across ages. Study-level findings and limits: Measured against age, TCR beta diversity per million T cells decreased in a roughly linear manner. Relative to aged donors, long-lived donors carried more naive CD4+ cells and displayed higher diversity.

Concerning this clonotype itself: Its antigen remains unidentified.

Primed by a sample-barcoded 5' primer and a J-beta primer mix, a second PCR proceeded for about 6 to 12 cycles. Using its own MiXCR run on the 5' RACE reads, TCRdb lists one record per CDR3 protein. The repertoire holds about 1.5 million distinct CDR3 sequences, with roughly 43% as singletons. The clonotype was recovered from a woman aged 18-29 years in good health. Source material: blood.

As DNA, the CDR3 is TGCGCCAGCAGCCCCCTGATAGCCGGGGAGCTGTTTTTT. Amino acid sequence: CASSPLIAGELFF. The rearrangement links TRBV4-1 to TRBJ2-2; D is ambiguous. The CDR3 length is 13 residues. With 4 bases removed from V and 6 bases from J, the gap between germline ends came to 9 bases. Germline V gene lookup returns CDR1 MGHRA and CDR2 YSYEKL.